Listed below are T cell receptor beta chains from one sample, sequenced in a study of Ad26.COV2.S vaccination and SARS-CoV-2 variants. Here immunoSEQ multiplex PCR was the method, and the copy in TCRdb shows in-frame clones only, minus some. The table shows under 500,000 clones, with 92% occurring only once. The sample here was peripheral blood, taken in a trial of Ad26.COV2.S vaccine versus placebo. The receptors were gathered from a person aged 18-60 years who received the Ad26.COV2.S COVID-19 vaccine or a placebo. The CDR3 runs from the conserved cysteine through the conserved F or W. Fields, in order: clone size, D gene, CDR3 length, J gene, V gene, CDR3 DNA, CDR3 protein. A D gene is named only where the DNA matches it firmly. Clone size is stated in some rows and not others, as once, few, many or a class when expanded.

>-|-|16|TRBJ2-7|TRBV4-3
TGCGCCAGCAGCCAAGGGCCGGGGGCAGGGGCCTACGAGCAGTACTTC
CASSQGPGAGAYEQYF
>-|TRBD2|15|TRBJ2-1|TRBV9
TGTGCCAGCAGCGTAGCTACGGGGGGGTTCAATGAGCAGTTCTTC
CASSVATGGFNEQFF
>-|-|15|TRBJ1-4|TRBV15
TGTGCCACCAGCCGCTGGGGGGGAACTAATGAAAAACTGTTTTTT
CATSRWGGTNEKLFF
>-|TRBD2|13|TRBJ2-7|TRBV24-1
TGTGCCACCAGTGATAGCGGGGCGTACGAGCAGTACTTC
CATSDSGAYEQYF
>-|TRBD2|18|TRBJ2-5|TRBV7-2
TGTGCCAGCAGCCCCCGGACTAGCGGGGGGGCGTACCAAGAGACCCAGTACTTC
CASSPRTSGGAYQETQYF
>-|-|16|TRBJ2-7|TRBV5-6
TGTGCCAGCAGCCCATCAAACGGACACCTCACCTACGAGCAGTACTTC
CASSPSNGHLTYEQYF
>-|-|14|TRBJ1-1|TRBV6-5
TGTGCCAGCAGGCCACGACAGGTTTCCACTGAAGCTTTCTTT
CASRPRQVSTEAFF
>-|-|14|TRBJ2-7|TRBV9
TGTGCCAGCAGCGAGGAGGGGAGAACCTACGAGCAGTACTTC
CASSEEGRTYEQYF
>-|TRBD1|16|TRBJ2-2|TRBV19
TGTGCCAGTAGGAAGGGACAGGGAGGGGACACCGGGGAGCTGTTTTTT
CASRKGQGGDTGELFF
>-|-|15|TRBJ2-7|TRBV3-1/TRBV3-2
TGTGCCAGCAGCCTCCGAGGCGGGACCCTCTACGAGCAGTACTTC
CASSLRGGTLYEQYF
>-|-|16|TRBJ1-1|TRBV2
TGTGCCAGCAGTGAAGCAGGGGCAGGGGCCAGGACTGAAGCTTTCTTT
CASSEAGAGARTEAFF
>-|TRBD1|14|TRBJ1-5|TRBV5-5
TGTGCCAGCAGCTTGGGGGACAGTGATCAGCCCCAGCATTTT
CASSLGDSDQPQHF
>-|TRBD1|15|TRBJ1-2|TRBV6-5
TGTGCCAGCATGGGTCCCAAGACAGGGAACTATGGCTACACCTTC
CASMGPKTGNYGYTF
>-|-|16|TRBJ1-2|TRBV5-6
TGTGCCAGCAGCTTGGGTGGAGGATTAGCTAACTATGGCTACACCTTC
CASSLGGGLANYGYTF
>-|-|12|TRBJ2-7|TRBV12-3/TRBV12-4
TGTGCCAGCAGTTTGGTTCCGGGGGAGCAGTACTTC
CASSLVPGEQYF
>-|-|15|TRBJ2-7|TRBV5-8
TGTGCCAGCAGCTTGGGGGGGTGGCCTTCCTACGAGCAGTACTTC
CASSLGGWPSYEQYF
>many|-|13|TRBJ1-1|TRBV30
TGTGCCTGGCAGAAGACGGAGAACACTGAAGCTTTCTTT
CAWQKTENTEAFF
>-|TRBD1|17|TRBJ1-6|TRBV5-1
TGCGCCAGCAGCTTTGGGATCCGGGACAGGGGTAATTCACCCCTCCACTTT
CASSFGIRDRGNSPLHF
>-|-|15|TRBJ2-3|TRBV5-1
TGCGCCAGCAGCTTGGACGGGGGTAGCACAGATACGCAGTATTTT
CASSLDGGSTDTQYF
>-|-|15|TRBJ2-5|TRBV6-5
TGTGCCAGCAGTTACTCAGGGCCAGAGATTGAGACCCAGTACTTC
CASSYSGPEIETQYF
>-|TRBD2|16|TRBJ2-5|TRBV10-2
TGCGCCAGCACAACTATAGCGGGGGGGTCCAAGAGGACCCAGTACTTC
CASTTIAGGSKRTQYF
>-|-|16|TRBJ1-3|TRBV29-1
TGCAGCGTTGAAGCCAACGGGGGTTCAGGCGGAAACACCATATATTTT
CSVEANGGSGGNTIYF
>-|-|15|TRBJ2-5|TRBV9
TGTGCCAGCAGCGTAGAGTCGGGGGCAGGGGAGACCCAGTACTTC
CASSVESGAGETQYF
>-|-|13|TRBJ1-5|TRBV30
TGTGCCTGGAGCTTGGGGCCTTTTCAGCCCCAGCATTTT
CAWSLGPFQPQHF
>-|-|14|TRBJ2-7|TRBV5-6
TGTGCCAGCAGCTTGGTCGGGGGCGCCTACGAGCAGTACTTC
CASSLVGGAYEQYF